This entry features one T cell receptor beta chain sequence. Its antigen is not identified. The J segment lost 4 bases and the V segment lost 4 bases, leaving 4 bases of the junction unmatched. Germline assignment: CDR1 SGHVS and CDR2 FQNEAQ. CDR3 size: 14 residues. TCRdb used MiXCR to reprocess the 5' RACE reads, holding one entry per CDR3 protein. Altogether about 250,000 distinct CDR3 sequences are present, 15% being singletons, with the ten largest covering less than 2.5%. The data belong to a study of T-cell memory formation after mild COVID-19. Study-wide results and caveats: Shrinking CD4+ clones were chiefly CM and EM; CD8+ ones were chiefly EMRA. Researchers found some responding clones in pre-infection memory, a sign that cross-reactive memory joined.

The source material was PBMCs or a T cell subset sorted from them (not recorded which). J is TRBJ2-3 and V is TRBV7-8; TRBD2 agrees at 8 bases. The TCR comes from an adult woman who had mild COVID-19 (a few samples of this study predate the infection). Cell type and time point are not known. CDR3: CASSSGGPPDTQYF. The CDR3 DNA sequence: TGTGCCAGCAGCTCGGGAGGGCCCCCAGATACGCAGTATTTT.